This T cell receptor beta chain was recorded in a study of vaccination effects on CD4 cells after COVID-19. Turning to this clone: Its antigen is currently unknown.

Peptide-pool stimulation followed by sequencing identified expanded antigen-specific CD4+ clonotypes in the ViraFEST assay. Isolating CD4+ T cells followed approximately nine days of culture. Having tested negative for nucleocapsid antibodies, the vaccine recipients showed no prior SARS-CoV-2 infection. TCRdb's table, derived via immunoSEQ multiplex PCR, lists solely in-frame clones and lacks some. The table lists 50,000 to 60,000 clones, 55% to 75% of them singletons. This TCR was sampled from a human donor who received a COVID-19 vaccine. The sequencing here drew on CD4+ T cells from PBMCs cultured with SARS-CoV-2 spike peptides, taken before COVID-19 vaccination.

CDR3 sequence (DNA): TGTGCCAGCAGCCTCCGGGACCGTTCCACAGATACGCAGTATTTT. Residues: CASSLRDRSTDTQYF. The chain uses TRBV11-2 and TRBJ2-3; possibly TRBD1 or TRBD2 for D (5 bases each). The CDR3 runs to 15 residues. V was trimmed by 5 bases and J by 2 bases, leaving 14 bases between them. In germline, CDR1 is SGHAT, CDR2 FQNNGV.